Given below is one T cell receptor beta chain in context. The target antigen is unknown. The record originates from a study of radiotherapy plus CTLA-4 blockade in lung cancer. Study-level information: Around 18% of enrolled patients responded objectively, and about 31% had disease control.

Assay used: immunoSEQ multiplex PCR; TCRdb lists only in-frame clones, some missing. The repertoire consists of tens of thousands of clones, with roughly four fifths occurring once and the leading ten covering 0.82%. Regarding the study as a whole: Response, reportedly, was best predicted by interferon-beta along with early blood T cell clone dynamics. Researchers report tumor-derived TCR clones expanding in blood after radiotherapy plus ipilimumab.

The clonotype originates from a human donor with non-small cell lung cancer who had stable disease on radiotherapy plus ipilimumab. This material consisted of peripheral blood, taken from a patient treated with radiotherapy plus ipilimumab.

CDR3 nucleotides: TGCAGCGTTGGGGAGGGAGGAAACATTCAGTACTTC. It encodes CSVGEGGNIQYF. The J gene is TRBJ2-4, the V gene TRBV29-1, with 7 bases aligning to TRBD2. The CDR3 covers 12 residues. Germline CDR1 SQVTM, CDR2 ANQGSEA. Trimming removed 4 bases from V and 6 bases from J; junction bases left unmatched: 3.